These T cell receptor beta chains were read from a single sample in a study of tumor-infiltrating lymphocytes in primary liver carcinoma. TCRdb redid the calling of the multiplex PCR reads with MiXCR, one entry per CDR3 protein. The sample carries approximately 60,000 distinct CDR3 sequences, about three quarters recorded once. Sequences were obtained from liver tumor tissue from sampling region 2. Source of these receptors: a man between 40 and 49 years old with primary liver carcinoma and hepatitis B virus infection. Each CDR3 is given with its conserved first and last residue. D genes are given only for firm matches. Where a row states a size, it is once, few, many or the class of an expanded clone; other rows omit it.

TRBD1 | NA | TRBJ2-2 | TRBV12-3/TRBV12-4 | CVSSGRQGADTGELFF | TGTGTCAGCAGTGGGAGACAGGGGGCCGACACCGGGGAGCTGTTTTTT
NA | few | TRBJ1-1 | TRBV12-5 | CTSGLGQGRAFF | TGTACTAGCGGTTTGGGTCAGGGCCGAGCTTTCTTT
NA | NA | TRBJ2-7 | TRBV4-2 | CASSQHLNEQYF | TGTGCCAGCAGCCAACATCTGAACGAGCAGTACTTC
NA | once | TRBJ2-5 | TRBV11-2 | CASSLVRLALIKKETQYF | TGTGCCAGCAGCTTAGTGAGGCTAGCCCTGATAAAAAAAGAGACTCAGTACTTC
TRBD2 | NA | TRBJ2-7 | TRBV29-1 | CSVGGTSGIFNEQYF | TGCAGCGTTGGGGGGACTAGCGGGATTTTCAACGAGCAGTACTTC
NA | NA | TRBJ2-2 | TRBV14 | CASSHRRTRLTGELFF | TGTGCCAGCAGCCATAGAAGGACGAGACTCACCGGGGAGCTGTTTTTT
TRBD2 | many | TRBJ2-1 | TRBV24-1 | CATSDLAGVPGEQFF | TGTGCCACCAGTGATTTAGCGGGAGTCCCAGGTGAGCAGTTCTTC
TRBD2 | NA | TRBJ2-1 | TRBV5-1 | CASSLGLAGNNEQFF | TGCGCCAGCAGCTTAGGGCTAGCGGGTAACAATGAGCAGTTCTTC
NA | NA | TRBJ2-7 | TRBV11-2 | CASSQTPGGGPHEQYF | TGTGCCAGCAGCCAAACTCCTGGCGGAGGGCCACACGAGCAGTACTTC
TRBD2 | NA | TRBJ2-3 | TRBV11-2 | CASSLKSGRLIDTQYF | TGTGCCAGCAGCTTAAAAAGCGGGAGATTAATAGATACACAGTATTTT
NA | NA | TRBJ1-5 | TRBV19 | CASSIEGVPNQPQHF | TGTGCCAGTAGTATAGAGGGGGTTCCCAATCAGCCCCAGCATTTT
NA | once | TRBJ2-3 | TRBV5-4 | CASTRDTSTDRQYF | TGTGCCAGCACCCGGGACACCAGCACAGATAGGCAGTATTTT
NA | NA | TRBJ1-5 | TRBV6-5 | CASSYSIEQSQHF | TGTGCCAGCAGTTACTCGATAGAGCAGTCCCAGCATTTT
NA | NA | TRBJ2-7 | TRBV6-6 | CASSYSSRRSSEQYF | TGTGCCAGCAGCTACTCGAGTCGCAGGAGTAGCGAGCAGTACTTC
NA | NA | TRBJ2-2 | TRBV12-3/TRBV12-4 | CASRPTTSSMTGELFF | TGTGCCAGCAGACCCACAACTAGCAGTATGACCGGGGAGCTGTTTTTT
TRBD2 | NA | TRBJ2-3 | TRBV4-1 | CASSQTIALAGATDMQYF | TGCGCCAGCAGCCAGACCATTGCCCTAGCGGGAGCCACTGATATGCAGTATTTT
NA | NA | TRBJ1-5 | TRBV10-3 | CAINDYGGDQPQHF | TGTGCCATCAATGATTATGGGGGCGATCAGCCCCAGCATTTT
TRBD1 | once | TRBJ2-7 | TRBV6-1 | CARTPRSGQGSYEQYF | TGTGCCAGAACCCCACGGTCGGGACAGGGCTCCTACGAGCAGTACTTC
NA | NA | TRBJ1-1 | TRBV6-5 | CASSPPTGAVGIAEAFF | TGTGCCAGCAGTCCCCCGACGGGGGCGGTAGGTATCGCTGAAGCTTTCTTT
TRBD1 | many | TRBJ1-1 | TRBV6-5 | CASSVDRVRTEAFF | TGTGCCAGCAGTGTCGACAGGGTTCGGACTGAAGCTTTCTTT
NA | many | TRBJ1-4 | TRBV5-4 | CASSLVGQREVF | TGTGCCAGCAGCTTGGTAGGGCAGAGAGAAGTTTTT
TRBD1 | NA | TRBJ1-1 | TRBV6-1 | CASTQGNLRGAEAFF | TGTGCCAGCACACAGGGGAATTTGAGGGGCGCTGAAGCTTTCTTT
TRBD2 | NA | TRBJ2-3 | TRBV6-6 | CTSRKGSSGRTDTHYF | TGTACCAGCAGGAAAGGGAGTAGCGGGAGGACGGATACGCATTATTTT
NA | NA | TRBJ2-5 | TRBV29-1 | CSVERDRDRAETQYF | TGCAGCGTTGAAAGGGATAGGGATAGGGCAGAGACCCAGTACTTC
TRBD1 | NA | TRBJ2-7 | TRBV29-1 | CSIEGARGKHVQYF | TGCAGTATTGAAGGGGCCAGGGGGAAACACGTGCAGTACTTC
NA | NA | TRBJ2-1 | TRBV7-9 | CASSFYWAHAGDNEQFF | TGTGCCAGCAGCTTTTACTGGGCTCACGCGGGTGACAATGAGCAGTTCTTC